These 27 T cell receptor beta chains were sequenced from one sample in a study of blood T cells in healthy people across ages. The second PCR ran 7 to 11 cycles with a sample-barcoded 5' primer and J-beta primers. Each CDR3 protein is one row after TCRdb ran MiXCR on the 5' RACE reads. The sample has 1.4 million or so distinct CDR3 sequences, about 42% seen once. The sample was blood. All receptors derive from a woman between 18 and 29 years old in good health.

The genes are TRBV3-1 and TRBJ2-7, with D unresolved. V was cut by 4 bases and J by 7 bases, with 11 bases left in between. Germline CDR1 reads LGHDT; CDR2 reads YNNKEL (reference sequence). This CDR3 has 12 amino acids. The CDR3 DNA is TGTGCCAGCAGCCTCTCGAACGGGGAGCAGTACTTC. Translated: CASSLSNGEQYF.

The V and J genes are TRBV24-1 and TRBJ1-2, with 8 bases lining up with TRBD1. Germline V gene data show CDR1 as KGHDR and CDR2 as SFDVKD. The CDR3 loop spans 15 amino acids. Trimming at V came to 3 bases and at J to 5 bases, leaving 7 bases not matched to a gene. The CDR3 DNA reads as TGTGCCACCAGTGATCCTACAGGGACAGGATATGGCTACACCTTC. Protein: CATSDPTGTGYGYTF.

The sample holds a few counts of this clonotype. V and J are TRBV6-2 or TRBV6-3 and TRBJ1-2; D call uncertain. This CDR3 spans 14 amino acids. V was clipped by 4 bases and J by 6 bases, with 15 bases between them. The germline CDR1 and CDR2 sequences are MNHEY and SVGEGT. CDR3 amino acids: CASSLTGRSDGYTF. The CDR3 bases are TGTGCCAGCAGTTTAACGGGCCGCTCGGATGGCTACACCTTC.

The V call is TRBV5-6, the J call TRBJ1-4, with 9 bases identical to TRBD1. Unmatched junction bases numbered 8, after V lost 3 bases and J lost 8 bases. This CDR3 is 15 amino acids long. Germline V gene data show CDR1 as SGHDT and CDR2 as YYEEEE. The CDR3 DNA follows: TGTGCCAGCAGCTACCGAGACAGGGGGAGCGAAAAACTGTTTTTT. This codes for CASSYRDRGSEKLFF.

The V and J genes are TRBV6-5 and TRBJ2-1; 12 nucleotides align to TRBD1. Per germline, CDR1 MNHEY and CDR2 SVGAGI. V lost 7 bases and J lost 10; bases outside the gene matches: 8. This CDR3 is 14 amino acids long. CDR3: CASKPGQGAWEQFF. The CDR3 bases are TGTGCCAGCAAACCGGGACAGGGGGCCTGGGAGCAGTTCTTC.

Concerning this clonotype: One base away lies a much larger clone, so this may be a sequencing read error. The chain carries TRBV7-3 and TRBJ2-6; perhaps TRBD1 as D (6 bases). Germline V lookup: CDR1 SGHTA, CDR2 FQGTGA. The CDR3 length is 16 residues. CDR3 nucleotide sequence: TGTGCCTGCAGCAGTTATACAGGGTCTGGGGCCAACGTCCTGACTTTC. It translates to CACSSYTGSGANVLTF.

There are a few counts of this clonotype. The genes are TRBV20-1 and TRBJ1-5; D uncertain. Trimming left V 2 bases short and J 4 bases short, with 18 bases between. The germline V gene has CDR1 DFQATT and CDR2 SNEGSKA (reference sequence). The CDR3 sequence is 16 residues long. The CDR3 DNA sequence: TGCAGTGCTAGACAGAGTATCGGAGTTTTAAATCAGCCCCAGCATTTT. Translating it yields CSARQSIGVLNQPQHF.

The genes are TRBV2 and TRBJ2-1, with a weak D call TRBD2 (6 bases). Per germline, CDR1 SNHLY and CDR2 FYNNEI. With 8 bases removed from V and 7 bases from J, the gap between germline ends came to 18 bases. The CDR3 sequence is 14 residues long. The CDR3 loop reads CASAGSPAINEQFF. As DNA, the CDR3 is TGTGCCAGCGCGGGGAGTCCGGCTATTAATGAGCAGTTCTTC.

The gene calls are TRBV20-1 and TRBJ1-5; D remains unclear. This CDR3 has 13 amino acids. The V end was cut by 6 bases, the J end by 9 bases, with 18 bases between. Germline CDR1 is DFQATT and CDR2 is SNEGSKA (reference sequence). CDR3 residues: CSAREAPELPQHF. DNA of the CDR3: TGCAGTGCGCGGGAGGCCCCTGAGTTGCCCCAGCATTTT.

The chain carries TRBV20-1 and TRBJ2-1, with TRBD2 matching over 10 bases. CDR1 DFQATT and CDR2 SNEGSKA come from the germline V gene (reference sequence). The CDR3 contains 16 residues. Losses at the gene ends were 6 bases for V and 4 bases for J; bases not matched to a gene: 12. CDR3 region: CSARAQRGGLYNEQFF. DNA of the CDR3: TGCAGTGCCCGGGCCCAGCGGGGGGGCCTTTACAATGAGCAGTTCTTC.

This clonotype was counted only a few times. The chain joins TRBV7-6 to TRBJ2-3; D is undetermined. CDR1 is SGHVS and CDR2 is FNYEAQ in the germline V gene. V lost 8 bases, J lost 3 bases, and 15 bases lay in between. This CDR3 is built from 14 residues. This CDR3 reads CASRNPYITDTQYF. Written as DNA, the CDR3 is TGTGCCAGCCGAAACCCATATATTACAGATACGCAGTATTTT.

The CDR3 nucleotides read TGCGCCAGCAGCCAAGATAGAGGGACAGAGTGGTCCTACACCTTC. Its translation is CASSQDRGTEWSYTF. The chain joins TRBV4-3 to TRBJ1-2; TRBD1 agrees at 7 bases. The germline CDR1 and CDR2 sequences are LGHNA and YSLEER. V lost 0 bases, J lost 10 bases, and 11 bases stayed unmatched. The CDR3 is 15 residues long.

In its sample, this clonotype was seen a few times. This chain connects TRBV9 to TRBJ2-5; no firm D call. The CDR3 consists of 14 residues. Germline assignment: CDR1 SGDLS and CDR2 YYNGEE. Trimming took off 3 bases at V and 0 bases at J, with 9 bases between the two ends. CDR3 amino acids: CASSGHGHQETQYF. The CDR3 DNA is TGTGCCAGCAGCGGACATGGGCACCAAGAGACCCAGTACTTC.

The chain links TRBV9 to TRBJ2-7; perhaps D is TRBD1 or TRBD2 (5 bases each). V lost 0 bases to trimming and J lost 3 bases, with 13 bases between them. The germline V gene encodes CDR1 SGDLS and CDR2 YYNGEE. The CDR3 runs to 15 residues. CDR3 bases: TGTGCCAGCAGCGTAGCTGGGGGTCCCCTCTACGAGCAGTACTTC. This codes for CASSVAGGPLYEQYF.

This clonotype was seen a few times. The chain joins TRBV9 to TRBJ2-5; 8 nucleotides match TRBD2. The CDR3 covers 14 residues. The J segment lost 3 bases and the V segment lost 4 bases, leaving 5 bases of the junction unmatched. Germline CDR1 reads SGDLS; CDR2 reads YYNGEE. The DNA for the CDR3 is TGTGCCAGCAGCTTTCGGGGGGGCGAAGAGACCCAGTACTTC. Its translation is CASSFRGGEETQYF.

The chain combines TRBV20-1 with TRBJ1-1; D remains ambiguous. CDR1 DFQATT and CDR2 SNEGSKA come from the germline V gene (reference sequence). This CDR3 comprises 11 residues. DNA for the CDR3: TGCAGCGTTGACCGCTACACTGAAGCTTTCTTT. It is translated as CSVDRYTEAFF.

This clonotype has a count of ten or more. The V gene is TRBV5-1, the J gene TRBJ2-3; either TRBD1 or TRBD2 may supply D (5 bases each). The CDR3 is 14 amino acids. V was clipped by 0 bases and J by 3 bases, with 8 bases between them. From germline, CDR1 is SGHRS and CDR2 YFSETQ. CDR3 loop: CASSLGDATDTQYF. CDR3 in DNA: TGCGCCAGCAGCTTGGGGGACGCAACAGATACGCAGTATTTT.

The genes are TRBV29-1 and TRBJ2-5, with D possibly being TRBD1 (5 bases). V was trimmed by 2 bases and J by 6 bases, leaving 16 bases between them. Germline V gene sequence: CDR1 SQVTM, CDR2 ANQGSEA. The CDR3 runs to 14 residues. The CDR3 spells CSVELGQGGKTQYF. CDR3 nucleotide sequence: TGCAGCGTTGAACTAGGGCAGGGTGGAAAGACCCAGTACTTC.

V usage is TRBV7-2 and J usage is TRBJ2-7; TRBD1 is a possible D gene (6 bases). The CDR3 length is 14 residues. CDR1 is SGHTA and CDR2 is FQGNSA in the germline V gene. The V end was cut by 5 bases, the J end by 6 bases, with 17 bases between. CDR3 residues: CASSRALGAPEQYF. The CDR3 coding sequence is TGTGCCAGCAGCCGGGCCTTGGGGGCCCCCGAGCAGTACTTC.

V and J are TRBV11-2 and TRBJ2-1; tentatively, D is TRBD2 (6 bases). The germline V gene has CDR1 SGHAT and CDR2 FQNNGV. Deletions cut 4 bases from V and 5 bases from J, with 12 bases between. The CDR3 spans 14 residues. The CDR3 reads CASSSRLGHNEQFF. As DNA, the CDR3 is TGTGCCAGCAGCTCACGACTAGGCCACAATGAGCAGTTCTTC.

The chain uses TRBV7-9 and TRBJ2-5; the D is unclear. The V end lost 5 bases, the J end lost 4 bases, and 14 bases lay between the germline ends. There are 14 residues in the CDR3. Germline V gives CDR1 SEHNR, CDR2 FQNEAQ (reference sequence). The CDR3 is CASSPPMGTETQYF. CDR3 nucleotides: TGTGCCAGCAGCCCACCAATGGGCACAGAGACCCAGTACTTC.

The J gene is TRBJ2-3, the V gene TRBV18; TRBD2 matches at 9 bases. The germline gives CDR1 KGHSH, CDR2 LQKENI. V gave up 4 bases and J gave up 4 bases; unmatched junction bases: 6. The CDR3 is 15 residues long. This chain's CDR3 is CASSQAGGASDTQYF. In nucleotides, the CDR3 is TGTGCCAGCTCACAAGCGGGAGGTGCATCAGATACGCAGTATTTT.

This clonotype was counted only a few times. The chain has TRBV7-9 and TRBJ1-1; D unresolved. The V end was cut by 4 bases, the J end by 1 base, with 19 bases between. The CDR3 is made up of 17 amino acids. Per germline, CDR1 SEHNR and CDR2 FQNEAQ (reference sequence). The CDR3 spells CASSSSWKSHENTEAFF. The CDR3, as DNA: TGTGCCAGCAGCTCGAGCTGGAAATCACACGAGAACACTGAAGCTTTCTTT.

The chain combines TRBV7-2 with TRBJ2-7, with D unclear. The ends were cut back, 1 base at V and 1 base at J, with 11 bases in the middle. The germline gives CDR1 SGHTA, CDR2 FQGNSA. The CDR3 sequence is 15 residues long. CDR3 nucleotides: TGTGCCAGCAGCTTAGAAGAAGTAACGTCCTACGAGCAGTACTTC. It specifies CASSLEEVTSYEQYF.

Written as DNA, the CDR3 is TGTGCCAGCAGACGCTTCTGGGCCTACACCTTC. It specifies CASRRFWAYTF. The V gene is TRBV6-2 or TRBV6-3, the J gene TRBJ1-2; D uncertain. The CDR3 consists of 11 residues. The germline gives CDR1 MNHEY, CDR2 SVGEGT. Trimming cost V 6 bases and J 10 bases, with 12 bases left between them.

This clonotype was detected only a few times. CDR3 in amino acids: CASSERLAGDGNEQFF. The CDR3 nucleotides are TGTGCCAGCAGTGAAAGACTAGCGGGAGATGGTAATGAGCAGTTCTTC. This chain links TRBV25-1 with TRBJ2-1; 12 bases fit TRBD2. The length of the CDR3 is 16 residues. Germline CDR1 MGHDK, CDR2 SYGVNS. V shed 2 bases and J 7 bases; nucleotides not matched to a gene: 6.

The genes are TRBV20-1 and TRBJ2-1; possible D gene TRBD2, 5 bases. The CDR3 runs 10 residues. Trimming stripped 1 base from V and 10 bases from J, with 5 bases between. Germline V gives CDR1 DFQATT, CDR2 SNEGSKA (reference sequence). CDR3 DNA sequence: TGCAGTGCTAGAGGGAGGGAGCAGTTCTTC. Translation: CSARGREQFF.